This record covers a single TCR beta chain. Deletions cut 5 bases from V and 0 bases from J, with 16 bases between. This CDR3 comprises 15 residues. Germline V gene data show CDR1 as SQVTM and CDR2 as ANQGSEA. The data were obtained in a study of blood T cell repertoires in COVID-19. Study in general: T cells, B-cell-depleted T cells, or PBMCs supplied cDNA or gDNA.

Clones were read by immunoSEQ multiplex PCR, and TCRdb kept only the in-frame ones, dropping some. The sample lists 13,000 or so clones, approximately 90% occurring once. This clonotype was sampled from a human donor in a cohort sampled during active COVID-19. The material sequenced was peripheral blood. This chain connects TRBV29-1 to TRBJ1-2; perhaps TRBD1 as D (6 bases). The CDR3 DNA reads TGCAGCGTTCTGGGTCCCGGGACAACTAACTATGGCTACACCTTC. Translating gives CSVLGPGTTNYGYTF. The variable domain in full, completed from reference TRBV29-1 and TRBJ1-2, reads SAVISQKPSRDICQRGTSLTIQCQVDSQVTMMFWYRQQPGQSLTLIATANQGSEATYESGFVIDKFPISRPNLTFSTLTVSNMSPEDSSIYLCSVLGPGTTNYGYTFGSGTRLTVV.